What follows are 22 T cell receptor beta chains derived from one specimen sequenced in a study of T-cell memory formation after mild COVID-19. TCRdb itself ran the 5' RACE reads through MiXCR, one entry per CDR3 protein. The profile shows 100,000 to 140,000 distinct CDR3 sequences, roughly an eighth of them singletons. Sequencing used PBMCs or a T cell subset sorted from them (not recorded which). All receptors come from a man aged 18 to 29 who had mild COVID-19 (a few samples of this study predate the infection). Cell type and time point are not known.

Many counts were recorded for this clonotype. This chain's CDR3 is CASSLQEPYNEQFF. CDR3 bases: TGTGCCAGCAGTTTACAGGAGCCTTACAATGAGCAGTTCTTC. This chain uses TRBV12-3 or TRBV12-4 with TRBJ2-1; unclear D gene. This CDR3 has 14 amino acids. V was clipped by 2 bases and J by 4 bases, with 9 bases between them.

The V gene is TRBV7-9, the J gene TRBJ2-7; 8 bases fit TRBD1. CDR1 is SEHNR, CDR2 FQNEAQ, per germline (reference sequence). After removal of 4 bases from V and 0 bases from J, the junction contained 5 bases not matched to a gene. This CDR3 comprises 15 residues. CDR3 amino acids: CASSWTGLGSYEQYF. DNA of the CDR3: TGTGCCAGCAGCTGGACAGGGTTAGGCTCCTACGAGCAGTACTTC.

There are a few counts of this clonotype. The chain joins TRBV6-2 or TRBV6-3 to TRBJ2-1, with 8 bases that match TRBD2. The CDR3 spans 17 residues. Per germline, CDR1 MNHEY and CDR2 SVGEGT. With 0 bases clipped from V and 6 bases from J, the junction kept 10 bases outside the gene matches. For the CDR3, the DNA is TGTGCCAGCAGTTACTCCCTCGGGGGGGCATCGGTCAATGAGCAGTTCTTC. It codes for CASSYSLGGASVNEQFF.

V is TRBV5-1 and J is TRBJ2-7; perhaps TRBD2 as D (6 bases). Germline loops: CDR1 SGHRS, CDR2 YFSETQ. V lost 4 bases, J lost 3 bases, and 14 bases lay in between. The CDR3 covers 14 residues. The CDR3, as DNA: TGCGCCAGCAGCCCGGGGGACGGGTACTACGAGCAGTACTTC. Translating it yields CASSPGDGYYEQYF.

This clonotype was observed a handful of times. The J gene is TRBJ2-7, the V gene TRBV19, with no clear D. The CDR3 is 10 amino acids. Deletions cut 9 bases from V and 11 bases from J, with 14 bases between. CDR1 is LNHDA and CDR2 is SQIVND in the germline V gene (reference sequence). The CDR3 spells CASPPTRKYV. The CDR3 DNA reads as TGTGCCAGCCCCCCGACACGAAAGTACGTC.

In this sample, this clonotype turned up a few times. The chain combines TRBV30 with TRBJ2-3; D is perhaps TRBD2 (6 bases). The CDR3 spans 16 residues. The germline V gene has CDR1 GTSNPN and CDR2 SVGIG (reference sequence). The V end was cut by 0 bases, the J end by 1 base, with 14 bases between. CDR3 region: CAWSVIVGGGTDTQYF. For the CDR3, the DNA is TGTGCCTGGAGTGTAATAGTGGGGGGAGGCACAGATACGCAGTATTTT.

This clonotype was picked up many times. This chain uses TRBV12-5 with TRBJ1-2; possibly TRBD1 for D (5 bases). V gave up 5 bases and J gave up 4 bases, with 11 bases separating them. Germline V CDR1 and CDR2: LGHNT, FRNRAP. The CDR3 covers 13 residues. The CDR3 here is CASGTGLIYGYTF. The CDR3 region has the DNA TGTGCTAGTGGTACGGGACTGATCTATGGCTACACCTTC. The whole variable domain, filled in from reference TRBV12-5 and TRBJ1-2, reads DARVTQTPRHKVTEMGQEVTMRCQPILGHNTVFWYRQTMMQGLELLAYFRNRAPLDDSGMPKDRFSAEMPDATLATLKIQPSEPRDSAVYFCASGTGLIYGYTFGSGTRLTVV.

V gene TRBV12-3 or TRBV12-4 combines with J gene TRBJ1-1, with D perhaps TRBD1 (5 bases). CDR3 length: 15 residues. Trimming took 5 bases from V and 2 from J, leaving 15 bases between them. CDR3 coding DNA: TGTGCCAGCAGTCCCGAGGTGGGGGAAAACACTGAAGCTTTCTTT. Encoded protein: CASSPEVGENTEAFF.

The chain carries TRBV12-3 or TRBV12-4 and TRBJ1-2; D is uncertain. The CDR3 loop spans 13 amino acids. V shed 6 bases and J shed 5 bases, with 13 bases lying between them. In DNA form, the CDR3 reads TGTGCCAGCAGCCACGCCCCTGGTTATGGCTACACCTTC. Encoded protein: CASSHAPGYGYTF.

This chain uses TRBV7-9 with TRBJ2-2; a weak D match, TRBD1 (5 bases). Germline V CDR1 and CDR2: SEHNR, FQNEAQ (reference sequence). The CDR3 totals 16 residues. The V end was cut by 5 bases, the J end by 3 bases, with 16 bases between. The CDR3 nucleotides are TGTGCCAGCAGCCCACCTCAGGGTGGCTACACCGGGGAGCTGTTTTTT. It codes for CASSPPQGGYTGELFF.

This clonotype appeared a few times. V is TRBV27 and J is TRBJ2-1; no clear D gene. The V gene lost 2 bases and the J gene lost 5 bases, with 10 bases spanning the gap. Per germline, CDR1 MNHEY and CDR2 SMNVEV (reference sequence). CDR3 length: 14 amino acids. The CDR3 DNA reads as TGTGCCAGCAGTTTAAATCCGCCTGACAATGAGCAGTTCTTC. This sequence encodes CASSLNPPDNEQFF.

This clonotype was counted between two and nine times. V is TRBV6-2 or TRBV6-3 and J is TRBJ1-1; D perhaps matches TRBD1 (5 bases). The CDR3 extends over 16 amino acids. Germline CDR1 reads MNHEY; CDR2 reads SVGEGT. Trimming stripped 2 bases from V and 5 bases from J, with 18 bases between. In DNA, the CDR3 is TGTGCCAGCAGTTACCGCCTAGGGCAGGGAGGTACTGAAGCTTTCTTT. This encodes CASSYRLGQGGTEAFF.

The rearrangement joins TRBV4-3 to TRBJ2-7; D is undetermined. CDR3 length: 15 amino acids. The V gene's germline CDR1 is LGHNA and CDR2 YSLEER. V was cut by 0 bases and J by 0 bases, with 9 bases left in between. CDR3 sequence (DNA): TGCGCCAGCAGCCAAGAGGTGAGGAGCTCCTACGAGCAGTACTTC. Protein product: CASSQEVRSSYEQYF.

By frequency in the sample, this clonotype is large (0.1 to 1%). V and J are TRBV7-8 and TRBJ2-2; D ambiguous. The CDR3 has 14 amino acids. Trimming pared 5 bases from V and 0 bases from J, leaving 7 bases between. Germline V gene lookup returns CDR1 SGHVS and CDR2 FQNEAQ. The CDR3 protein is CASSAVANTGELFF. CDR3 DNA: TGTGCCAGCAGCGCAGTCGCGAACACCGGGGAGCTGTTTTTT.

This chain joins TRBV4-1 and TRBJ1-1; D ambiguous. V lost 1 base to trimming and J lost 6 bases, with 12 bases between them. Germline V lookup: CDR1 MGHRA, CDR2 YSYEKL. The CDR3 covers 14 residues. This CDR3 is CASSQVGLAAEAFF. Here the CDR3 DNA reads TGCGCCAGCAGCCAAGTTGGGCTTGCCGCTGAAGCTTTCTTT.

This clonotype was detected only a few times. The V and J genes are TRBV7-8 and TRBJ1-3; 7 bases align to TRBD1. The V and J ends lost 6 bases and 0 bases, in that order; junction bases with no gene match: 8. Per germline, CDR1 SGHVS and CDR2 FQNEAQ. This CDR3 is built from 16 residues. The chain's CDR3 is CASRLGQLSSGNTIYF. As DNA, the CDR3 is TGTGCCAGCAGGTTGGGACAGTTGAGCTCTGGAAACACCATATATTTT.

This clonotype was detected only a few times. The rearrangement links TRBV6-5 to TRBJ2-2; tentative D call: TRBD2 (6 bases). V was clipped by 7 bases and J by 6 bases, with 12 bases between them. This CDR3 contains 13 residues. The germline V gene has CDR1 MNHEY and CDR2 SVGAGI. The CDR3 nucleotides read TGTGCCAGCACCTACGGGAGTCCCGGGGAGCTGTTTTTT. Translating gives CASTYGSPGELFF.

This clonotype was counted only a few times. The rearrangement links TRBV5-4 to TRBJ2-2, with a weak D call TRBD1 (6 bases). Trimming removed 0 bases at V and 6 bases at J, with 15 bases between. The CDR3 is 16 amino acids. Per the germline V gene, CDR1 is SGHNT and CDR2 is YYREEE (reference sequence). CDR3 DNA: TGTGCCAGCAGCTTGGCGTACGGCAGGGGCGCCGGGGAGCTGTTTTTT. Translated, it gives CASSLAYGRGAGELFF.

V usage is TRBV29-1 and J usage is TRBJ2-1; 7 nucleotides align to TRBD1. This CDR3 has 11 residues. CDR1 and CDR2 from the germline V gene are SQVTM and ANQGSEA. V was clipped by 6 bases and J by 10 bases; unmatched bases: 6. CDR3 bases: TGCAGCGTGCGAGACAGGGAAGAGCAGTTCTTC. This gives the protein CSVRDREEQFF.

This clonotype was observed a few times. The chain employs TRBV6-5 and TRBJ1-1, with D possibly being TRBD1 (5 bases). The germline V gene has CDR1 MNHEY and CDR2 SVGAGI. This CDR3 comprises 12 residues. The V gene lost 5 bases and the J gene lost 5 bases, with 9 bases spanning the gap. CDR3 region: CASSKRGTEAFF. The CDR3 DNA sequence: TGTGCCAGCAGTAAACGGGGGACTGAAGCTTTCTTT.

The chain employs TRBV7-6 and TRBJ2-3, with 8 nucleotides matching TRBD1. Germline trimming cut 4 bases from V and 4 bases from J; bases unmatched to any gene: 7. The CDR3 extends over 15 amino acids. Per germline, CDR1 SGHVS and CDR2 FNYEAQ. This CDR3 reads CASSSGPGGADTQYF. CDR3 in DNA: TGTGCCAGCAGCTCAGGCCCAGGGGGCGCAGATACGCAGTATTTT.

The chain recombines TRBV7-6 with TRBJ2-1; no firm D call. The V gene's germline CDR1 is SGHVS and CDR2 FNYEAQ. The CDR3 runs to 12 residues. Trimming left V 5 bases short and J 4 bases short, with 6 bases between. The CDR3 sequence: CASSIGYNEQFF. CDR3 bases: TGTGCCAGCAGCATCGGTTACAATGAGCAGTTCTTC.